A selection of T cell receptor beta chains follows, all from one sample in a study of beta chain features in type 1 diabetes. TCRdb's copy holds only in-frame clones and misses some; the assay was immunoSEQ multiplex PCR. The profile covers roughly 150,000 clones, with 6% to 9% appearing a single time and about 0.5% taken by the ten largest. What was sequenced was central memory CD4+ T cells from blood. Receptors were obtained from a man between 18 and 35 years old with type 1 diabetes. Each CDR3 is given with its conserved first and last residue. Fields, in order: clone size, V gene, D gene, J gene, CDR3 protein, CDR3 DNA. D genes are given only for firm matches. A clone size is listed for some rows: how often the clone was seen (once, few, many), or a class if it is expanded.

>few|TRBV27|.|TRBJ1-1
CASSSKQGGGFVSSAFF
TGTGCCAGCAGTTCCAAACAGGGAGGGGGGTTTGTCTCCTCAGCTTTCTTT
>.|TRBV7-2|.|TRBJ2-4
CASSLFPSESYF
TGTGCCAGCAGCTTATTTCCCTCGGAGTCGTACTTC
>few|TRBV28|.|TRBJ1-1
CASCTGLSAFF
TGTGCCAGCTGTACGGGACTATCAGCTTTCTTT
>few|TRBV7-2|TRBD1|TRBJ1-1
CASSRETGPAFF
TGTGCCAGCAGCCGCGAGACAGGGCCGGCTTTCTTT
>.|TRBV29-1|TRBD1|TRBJ2-5
CSVGQGWETQYF
TGCAGCGTTGGACAGGGATGGGAGACCCAGTACTTC
>few|TRBV19|.|TRBJ1-1
CASSIWGSGGAFF
TGTGCCAGTAGTATTTGGGGTTCTGGAGGAGCTTTCTTT
>few|TRBV2|.|TRBJ2-3
CASSEFRAPDTQYF
TGTGCCAGCAGTGAGTTCAGGGCCCCAGATACGCAGTATTTT
>.|TRBV5-6|TRBD1|TRBJ1-5
CASSERQGMEPQHF
TGTGCCAGCAGCGAAAGACAGGGGATGGAACCCCAGCATTTT
>.|TRBV2|TRBD2|TRBJ2-3
CASSGGAGGYTDTQYF
TGTGCCAGCAGTGGAGGGGCGGGGGGCTACACAGATACGCAGTATTTT
>.|TRBV4-3|.|TRBJ1-2
CASSQDAGSGGYTF
TGCGCCAGCAGCCAAGACGCGGGGTCTGGTGGCTACACCTTC
>.|TRBV5-5|TRBD1|TRBJ1-5
CASSSGQGHQPQHF
TGTGCCAGCAGCTCTGGACAGGGACATCAGCCCCAGCATTTT
>many|TRBV15|.|TRBJ2-5
CATSRAGALQETQYF
TGTGCCACCAGCAGAGCTGGGGCCTTACAAGAGACCCAGTACTTC
>.|TRBV7-9|TRBD2|TRBJ2-1
CASSLDLGGGGNEQFF
TGTGCCAGCAGCTTAGATCTCGGCGGGGGAGGCAATGAGCAGTTCTTC
>.|TRBV18|TRBD1|TRBJ2-3
CASSPGTVRDTQYF
TGTGCCAGCTCACCCGGGACAGTAAGAGATACGCAGTATTTT
>.|TRBV6-6|TRBD1|TRBJ2-5
CASSGAGTGEETQYF
TGTGCCAGCAGTGGGGCCGGGACAGGTGAAGAGACCCAGTACTTC
>.|TRBV18|.|TRBJ2-6
CASSLAPSSGANVLTF
TGTGCCAGCTCATTAGCCCCTTCTTCTGGGGCCAACGTCCTGACTTTC
>few|TRBV5-8|.|TRBJ2-1
CASSLGAWNEQFF
TGTGCCAGCAGCTTGGGGGCTTGGAATGAGCAGTTCTTC
>many|TRBV14|TRBD2|TRBJ2-1
CASSRHQLAGYDEQFF
TGTGCCAGCAGCCGACACCAACTAGCGGGGTACGATGAGCAGTTCTTC
>.|TRBV5-1|TRBD1|TRBJ1-2
CASSLGTGSVYGYTF
TGCGCCAGCAGCTTGGGGACAGGGTCCGTCTATGGCTACACCTTC
>few|TRBV4-2|.|TRBJ2-7
CASSQDGSSYEQYF
TGTGCCAGCAGCCAAGATGGCAGTTCCTACGAGCAGTACTTC
>few|TRBV2|TRBD1|TRBJ2-5
CASNRGRQETQYF
TGTGCCAGCAACAGGGGTCGGCAAGAGACCCAGTACTTC
>.|TRBV27|.|TRBJ1-2
CASKDDRMTYGYTF
TGTGCCAGCAAAGACGACAGAATGACGTATGGCTACACCTTC
>few|TRBV9|.|TRBJ2-5
CASSPGLDQETQYF
TGTGCCAGCAGCCCAGGACTTGACCAAGAGACCCAGTACTTC
>.|TRBV19|TRBD2|TRBJ2-2
CASSDIAGAANTGELFF
TGTGCCAGTAGCGACATAGCGGGGGCAGCGAACACCGGGGAGCTGTTTTTT
>few|TRBV7-9|TRBD1|TRBJ2-1
CASSFGRTGGGFF
TGTGCCAGCAGCTTCGGGAGGACAGGGGGCGGGTTCTTC
>.|TRBV7-2|.|TRBJ2-2
CASWEGQANTGELFF
TGTGCCAGCTGGGAGGGACAGGCGAACACCGGGGAGCTGTTTTTT
>few|TRBV28|TRBD1|TRBJ1-2
CASRTGTASYTF
TGTGCCAGCAGAACCGGGACAGCTAGCTACACCTTC
>few|TRBV5-5|.|TRBJ2-1
CASSLDWAGGEQFF
TGTGCCAGCAGCTTGGACTGGGCGGGTGGTGAGCAGTTCTTC
>many|TRBV6-5|.|TRBJ1-6
CASSRGKLGSPLHF
TGTGCCAGCAGCCGAGGGAAATTAGGTTCACCCCTCCACTTT
>few|TRBV2|TRBD1|TRBJ2-3
CASSEYGQGADTQYF
TGTGCCAGCAGTGAATATGGTCAGGGGGCGGATACGCAGTATTTT
>.|TRBV5-1|.|TRBJ2-5
CASSPYDTSEETQYF
TGCGCCAGCAGCCCTTATGACACCTCCGAGGAGACCCAGTACTTC
>few|TRBV30|.|TRBJ1-2
CACPSSGGGYTF
TGTGCCTGTCCGTCTTCAGGCGGGGGCTACACCTTC
>few|TRBV18|.|TRBJ2-7
CASSSSTGEQYF
TGTGCCAGCTCATCTTCTACGGGGGAGCAGTACTTC
>.|TRBV9|TRBD1|TRBJ2-1
CASSVEDRGAYNEQFF
TGTGCCAGCAGCGTCGAAGACAGGGGCGCCTACAATGAGCAGTTCTTC
>.|TRBV5-1|TRBD2|TRBJ2-3
CASSLGLASSTDTQYF
TGCGCCAGCAGCTTGGGACTAGCGAGTTCCACAGATACGCAGTATTTT
>few|TRBV7-9|TRBD2|TRBJ2-1
CASRDSGVNEQFF
TGTGCCAGCCGCGATAGCGGGGTCAATGAGCAGTTCTTC
>.|TRBV9|TRBD2|TRBJ2-1
CASSVGSSGGRYNEQFF
TGTGCCAGCAGCGTAGGATCTAGCGGGGGGAGGTACAATGAGCAGTTCTTC
>few|TRBV4-3|TRBD2|TRBJ2-3
CASSQDPGTSGEGVVDTQYF
TGCGCCAGCAGCCAAGATCCTGGGACTAGCGGGGAGGGTGTGGTCGATACGCAGTATTTT
>.|TRBV5-4|TRBD2|TRBJ2-3
CASTPGGSTDTQYF
TGTGCCAGCACTCCGGGGGGGAGCACAGATACGCAGTATTTT
>few|TRBV4-3|TRBD1|TRBJ1-2
CASSRFFGTGDHGYTF
TGCGCCAGCAGCCGTTTCTTTGGGACAGGGGACCATGGCTACACCTTC
>few|TRBV5-4|TRBD1|TRBJ2-5
CASSSTGGLQETQYF
TGTGCCAGCAGCTCGACAGGGGGATTACAAGAGACCCAGTACTTC
>few|TRBV6-5|.|TRBJ2-7
CASSLRYRSYEQYF
TGTGCCAGCAGTCTTCGCTATAGGAGCTACGAGCAGTACTTC
>few|TRBV7-2|.|TRBJ1-1
CASSLDYGEAFF
TGTGCCAGCAGCTTAGATTACGGTGAAGCTTTCTTT
>.|TRBV5-1|.|TRBJ1-2
CASSLGTDIRGYGYTF
TGCGCCAGCAGCTTGGGGACAGACATAAGAGGCTATGGCTACACCTTC
>.|TRBV5-1|.|TRBJ2-1
CASSLAVGYEQFF
TGCGCCAGCAGCTTGGCCGTCGGGTATGAGCAGTTCTTC
>.|TRBV5-1|TRBD1|TRBJ2-2
CASSSGTGITIGTGELFF
TGCGCCAGCAGCTCCGGGACAGGGATAACAATTGGGACCGGGGAGCTGTTTTTT
>.|TRBV2|.|TRBJ1-6
CASGESSYNSPLHF
TGTGCCAGCGGGGAGAGCTCCTATAATTCACCCCTCCACTTT
>.|TRBV7-9|.|TRBJ2-2
CASSLDYRELFF
TGTGCCAGCAGCTTAGACTACCGGGAGCTGTTTTTT
>.|TRBV6-1|TRBD1|TRBJ1-4
CASSERWTGELFF
TGTGCCAGCAGTGAAAGGTGGACAGGCGAACTGTTTTTT
>few|TRBV27|TRBD1|TRBJ2-7
CASSVLGTGRTSEQYF
TGTGCCAGCAGTGTCCTAGGGACAGGGAGGACAAGCGAGCAGTACTTC
>.|TRBV5-1|TRBD1|TRBJ1-2
CASSLGGQGKGYTF
TGCGCCAGCAGCTTGGGCGGACAGGGTAAGGGCTACACCTTC
>.|TRBV14|TRBD2|TRBJ2-4
CASSQESGNGNIQYF
TGTGCCAGCAGCCAAGAAAGCGGGAACGGAAACATTCAGTACTTC
>few|TRBV6-6|TRBD1|TRBJ1-3
CAISRGNTIYF
TGTGCCATTTCCAGGGGGAACACCATATATTTT
>.|TRBV4-3|.|TRBJ2-1
CASSQDFASSYNEQFF
TGCGCCAGCAGCCAAGATTTCGCTAGCTCCTACAATGAGCAGTTCTTC
>few|TRBV6-5|.|TRBJ2-4
CASSSPRSRQNIQYF
TGTGCCAGCAGTTCCCCCAGGTCCCGCCAAAACATTCAGTACTTC
>.|TRBV27|TRBD1|TRBJ2-7
CASSLRTGYEQYF
TGTGCCAGCAGTTTAAGGACAGGGTACGAGCAGTACTTC